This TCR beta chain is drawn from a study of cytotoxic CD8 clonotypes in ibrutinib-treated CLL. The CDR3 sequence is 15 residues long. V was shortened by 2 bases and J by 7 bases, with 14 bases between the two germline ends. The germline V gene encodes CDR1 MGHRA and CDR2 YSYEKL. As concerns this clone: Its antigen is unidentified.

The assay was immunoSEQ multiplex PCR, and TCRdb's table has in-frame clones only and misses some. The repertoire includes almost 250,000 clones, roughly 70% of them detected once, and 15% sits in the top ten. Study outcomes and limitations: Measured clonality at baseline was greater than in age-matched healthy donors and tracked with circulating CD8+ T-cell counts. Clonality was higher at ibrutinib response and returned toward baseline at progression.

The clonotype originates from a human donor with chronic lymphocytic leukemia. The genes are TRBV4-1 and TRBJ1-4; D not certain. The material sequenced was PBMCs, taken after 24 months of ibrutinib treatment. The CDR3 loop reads CASSQNQTWGEKLFF. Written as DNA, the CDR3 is TGCGCCAGCAGCCAAAATCAGACGTGGGGTGAAAAACTGTTTTTT.